This record looks at one TCR beta chain sequence and its context. Germline CDR1 and CDR2: MDHEN and SYDVKM. Trimming removed 6 bases from V and 7 bases from J, with 21 bases in between. The CDR3 runs to 15 residues. This sample was taken from a study of blood T cell repertoires in COVID-19. Study in general: Samples came from the United States, Italy and Spain, spanning acute and convalescent COVID-19.

Authors' analysis steps: Counts of nucleated cells, estimated from reference gene primer amplification, were obtained. Generated by immunoSEQ multiplex PCR, the TCRdb table keeps only in-frame clones and is missing some. The DNA was the basis for D and trimming; V, J and clone size are from that table. This table has some 290,000 clones, roughly nine tenths appearing once. The TCR was taken from a woman between 45 and 65 years old who had recovered from COVID-19. This chain uses TRBV28 with TRBJ1-1; tentative D call: TRBD1 (6 bases). Sequencing was done on a sample of peripheral blood. CDR3 sequence (DNA): TGTGCCAGCAGCCTCGGCGACGGGGGGGCATTTGAAGCTTTCTTT. Encoded protein: CASSLGDGGAFEAFF. Full variable domain (remainder filled in from reference TRBV28 and TRBJ1-1): DVKVTQSSRYLVKRTGEKVFLECVQDMDHENMFWYRQDPGLGLRLIYFSYDVKMKEKGDIPEGYSVSREKKERFSLILESASTNQTSMYLCASSLGDGGAFEAFFGQGTRLTVV.